This T cell receptor beta chain was captured in a study of OX40 agonist ivuxolimab in advanced cancers. The sample holds one count of this clone. Trimming removed 5 bases from V and 5 bases from J, with 9 bases in between. This CDR3 is built from 12 residues. Germline assignment: CDR1 LNHDA and CDR2 SQIVND (reference sequence). TCRdb keeps only in-frame clones here, not all; method: immunoSEQ multiplex PCR. The data contain approximately 77,000 clones, about 90% of them singletons. V usage is TRBV19 and J usage is TRBJ2-5; D unclear. This TCR came from an adult with an advanced solid tumor such as melanoma, head and neck, liver or kidney cancer. The sequences come from CD4+ or CD8+ T cells sorted from blood, collected in a trial of the OX40 agonist ivuxolimab. The CDR3 loop is CASSFLAETQYF. The CDR3 DNA sequence: TGTGCCAGTAGTTTCCTTGCGGAGACCCAGTACTTC.